A single sample gave rise to the 7 T cell receptor beta chains below, sequenced in a study of cytomegalovirus exposure and HLA in healthy donors. PCR amplification relied on 60 Vbeta primers (plus 13 Jbeta primers). The protocol was immunoSEQ multiplex PCR, while the TCRdb copy is restricted to in-frame clones and leaves out a portion. The data contain some 85,000 clones, 78% of them seen just once; the ten biggest clones take up 5.5% to 7%. The sample consisted of PBMCs. The receptors stem from a man younger than 35 in good health and CMV-seropositive.

This chain connects TRBV4-1 to TRBJ2-3, with D tentatively TRBD1 (5 bases). Germline V CDR1 and CDR2: MGHRA, YSYEKL. V was trimmed by 1 base and J by 1 base, leaving 15 bases between them. CDR3 size: 17 residues. CDR3 loop: CASSQVNKGLGTDTQYF. CDR3 coding DNA: TGCGCCAGCAGCCAAGTGAATAAGGGGCTGGGCACAGATACGCAGTATTTT.

This sequence joins TRBV19 and TRBJ2-7, with 10 positions matching TRBD1. This CDR3 comprises 14 residues. V lost 5 bases, J lost 3 bases, and 4 bases stayed unmatched. Germline assignment: CDR1 LNHDA and CDR2 SQIVND (reference sequence). In DNA form, the CDR3 reads TGTGCCAGTAGTCCCGGGACAGGGGACTACGAGCAGTACTTC. Amino acid sequence: CASSPGTGDYEQYF. The full variable domain, completed using reference TRBV19 and TRBJ2-7, is DGGITQSPKYLFRKEGQNVTLSCEQNLNHDAMYWYRQDPGQGLRLIYYSQIVNDFQKGDIAEGYSVSREKKESFPLTVTSAQKNPTAFYLCASSPGTGDYEQYFGPGTRLTVT.

The J gene is TRBJ1-5, the V gene TRBV6-5; the D gene is possibly TRBD1 (5 bases). This CDR3 is built from 16 residues. Trimming removed 0 bases at V and 1 base at J, with 10 bases between. From germline, CDR1 is MNHEY and CDR2 SVGAGI. CDR3 loop: CASSYSARASNQPQHF. The CDR3 nucleotides read TGTGCCAGCAGTTACTCGGCCAGGGCGAGCAATCAGCCCCAGCATTTT.

This clone was seen a single time. V gene TRBV5-1 combines with J gene TRBJ1-2, with unresolved D. The CDR3 loop spans 14 amino acids. The ends were cut back, 0 bases at V and 11 bases at J, with 17 bases in the middle. CDR1 is SGHRS, CDR2 YFSETQ, per germline. CDR3 sequence: CASSLERAAALYTF. The CDR3, as DNA: TGCGCCAGCAGCTTGGAGAGGGCCGCAGCACTTTACACCTTC.

The chain combines TRBV7-9 with TRBJ2-1; 7 bases fit TRBD2. Per germline, CDR1 SEHNR and CDR2 FQNEAQ (reference sequence). The CDR3 consists of 14 residues. Germline trimming cut 4 bases from V and 7 bases from J; bases unmatched to any gene: 7. The CDR3 protein is CASSSSGIENEQFF. The CDR3, as DNA: TGTGCCAGCAGCTCGAGCGGGATAGAAAATGAGCAGTTCTTC. Drawing the rest from reference TRBV7-9 and TRBJ2-1, the complete variable domain is DTGVSQNPRHKITKRGQNVTFRCDPISEHNRLYWYRQTLGQGPEFLTYFQNEAQLEKSRLLSDRFSAERPKGSFSTLEIQRTEQGDSAMYLCASSSSGIENEQFFGPGTRLTVL.

V gene TRBV28 combines with J gene TRBJ1-2; D may be TRBD1 (5 bases). The CDR3 loop spans 11 amino acids. The germline V gene has CDR1 MDHEN and CDR2 SYDVKM. The V and J ends lost 10 bases and 4 bases respectively, with 10 bases between them. The CDR3 reads CATSGAYGYTF. The CDR3 DNA is TGTGCCACCTCTGGGGCCTATGGCTACACCTTC.

This clone was detected once. The rearrangement joins TRBV28 to TRBJ1-5; 7 positions match TRBD1. Germline V gene data show CDR1 as MDHEN and CDR2 as SYDVKM. The CDR3 covers 17 residues. The J segment lost 0 bases and the V segment lost 7 bases, leaving 12 bases of the junction unmatched. This CDR3 reads CASTMWDRLYSNQPQHF. CDR3 coding DNA: TGTGCCAGCACCATGTGGGACAGACTTTATAGCAATCAGCCCCAGCATTTT.